The 30 T cell receptor beta chains below come from one sample, sequenced in a study of technical replicates of blood from a few donors. Sequencing used immunoSEQ multiplex PCR; TCRdb keeps in-frame clones, though not all of them. The sample holds approximately 93,000 clones; 94% are singletons and the top ten take 0.2% to 0.3%. Input material: T cells isolated from PBMCs. The receptors were gathered from a human donor in good health.

V usage is TRBV7-8 and J usage is TRBJ1-5; no clear D gene. Germline assignment: CDR1 SGHVS and CDR2 FQNEAQ. The CDR3 contains 15 residues. Trimming removed 1 base from V and 3 bases from J, with 10 bases in between. The CDR3 DNA sequence: TGTGCCAGCAGCTTAGGCAGGAACCCCAATCAGCCCCAGCATTTT. Amino acid sequence: CASSLGRNPNQPQHF.

This chain joins TRBV7-3 and TRBJ2-1, with a possible D match to TRBD2 (5 bases). The CDR3 has 16 residues. Trimming shortened V by 5 bases and J by 2 bases, and 16 bases separated the two germline ends. The V gene's germline CDR1 is SGHTA and CDR2 FQGTGA. Written as DNA, the CDR3 is TGTGCCAGCAGCGCCCATACCCTAGCAGCCTACAATGAGCAGTTCTTC. Residues: CASSAHTLAAYNEQFF.

This sequence joins TRBV14 and TRBJ2-3, with 7 bases identical to TRBD1. V gave up 4 bases and J gave up 5 bases; unmatched junction bases: 0. Germline-derived CDR1 and CDR2 are SGHDN and FVKESK. The CDR3 contains 12 residues. CDR3 coding DNA: TGTGCCAGCAGCCGACAGGGAGATACGCAGTATTTT. Residues: CASSRQGDTQYF. The variable domain in full, with the rest retrieved from reference TRBV14 and TRBJ2-3, is EAGVTQFPSHSVIEKGQTVTLRCDPISGHDNLYWYRRVMGKEIKFLLHFVKESKQDESGMPNNRFLAERTGGTYSTLKVQPAELEDSGVYFCASSRQGDTQYFGPGTRLTVL.

The rearrangement links TRBV2 to TRBJ1-5; D is perhaps TRBD1 (5 bases). The germline V gene encodes CDR1 SNHLY and CDR2 FYNNEI. The ends were cut back, 3 bases at V and 6 bases at J, with 12 bases in the middle. The CDR3 sequence is 14 residues long. The chain's CDR3 is CASSDRRGIQPQHF. CDR3 DNA: TGTGCCAGCAGTGACAGAAGGGGAATTCAGCCCCAGCATTTT.

The J gene is TRBJ2-7, the V gene TRBV2, with TRBD2 as a possible D gene (6 bases). The CDR3 covers 17 residues. Trimming took off 5 bases at V and 4 bases at J, with 24 bases between the two ends. Germline CDR1 and CDR2: SNHLY and FYNNEI. The CDR3 bases are TGTGCCAGCAGTTATTCTGGGGGACTCCCAAATATATACGAGCAGTACTTC. Its translation is CASSYSGGLPNIYEQYF.

The genes are TRBV10-2 and TRBJ1-4, with TRBD1 matching over 7 bases. V gave up 6 bases and J gave up 5 bases; unmatched junction bases: 6. Germline-derived CDR1 and CDR2 are WSHSY and SAAADI. This CDR3 region has 14 residues. This CDR3 is CASRTTGTNEKLFF. CDR3 nucleotides: TGCGCCAGCAGAACGACAGGGACAAATGAAAAACTGTTTTTT.

This chain links TRBV5-1 with TRBJ2-7, with D possibly being TRBD2 (6 bases). Germline-derived CDR1 and CDR2 are SGHRS and YFSETQ. The V end lost 4 bases, the J end lost 2 bases, and 13 bases lay between the germline ends. The CDR3 is 14 residues long. The CDR3: CASSLELAAYEQYF. The CDR3 DNA reads TGCGCCAGCAGCCTTGAACTAGCAGCCTACGAGCAGTACTTC. The full variable domain, in which reference TRBV5-1 and TRBJ2-7 provide the parts outside the CDR3, is KAGVTQTPRYLIKTRGQQVTLSCSPISGHRSVSWYQQTPGQGLQFLFEYFSETQRNKGNFPGRFSGRQFSNSRSEMNVSTLELGDSALYLCASSLELAAYEQYFGPGTRLTVT.

This clone has only one observation. The rearrangement uses TRBV9 and TRBJ1-5; TRBD1 is a possible D gene (6 bases). The CDR3 is 15 residues long. The V gene's germline CDR1 is SGDLS and CDR2 YYNGEE. With 4 bases removed from V and 6 bases from J, the gap between germline ends came to 17 bases. CDR3 nucleotides: TGTGCCAGCAGCTCGACAGGCCTAATGAGTCAGCCCCAGCATTTT. It is translated as CASSSTGLMSQPQHF.

In its sample, this clone was seen a few times. The chain carries TRBV12-5 and TRBJ1-5; no reliable D call. Germline CDR1 and CDR2: LGHNT and FRNRAP. Trimming stripped 6 bases from V and 7 bases from J, with 10 bases between. The CDR3 is 12 residues long. The DNA of the CDR3 is TGTGCTAGTGGGGAGTTCGGCCAGCCCCAGCATTTT. This sequence encodes CASGEFGQPQHF.

The genes are TRBV27 and TRBJ2-7, with D perhaps TRBD1 (5 bases). The CDR3 length is 13 residues. V lost 5 bases and J lost 1, with 9 bases in between. Germline V gene data show CDR1 as MNHEY and CDR2 as SMNVEV (reference sequence). In DNA form, the CDR3 reads TGTGCCAGCAGTCCGCAGGGTTCCTACGAGCAGTACTTC. Its translation: CASSPQGSYEQYF.

This clone was detected only a few times. The chain is built from TRBV2 and TRBJ2-5; D unclear. The V gene's germline CDR1 is SNHLY and CDR2 FYNNEI. This CDR3 has 8 residues. Written as DNA, the CDR3 is TGTACGAGTAAGACCCAGTACTTC. Translating gives CTSKTQYF.

The V call is TRBV2, the J call TRBJ1-2; 8 nucleotides match TRBD1. The CDR3 totals 14 residues. V shed 6 bases and J 2 bases; nucleotides not matched to a gene: 5. In germline, CDR1 is SNHLY, CDR2 FYNNEI. CDR3 loop: CASRGQASNYGYTF. CDR3 bases: TGTGCCAGCAGGGGACAGGCTTCAAACTATGGCTACACCTTC. Complete variable domain (other parts from reference TRBV2 and TRBJ1-2): EPEVTQTPSHQVTQMGQEVILRCVPISNHLYFYWYRQILGQKVEFLVSFYNNEISEKSEIFDDQFSVERPDGSNFTLKIRSTKLEDSAMYFCASRGQASNYGYTFGSGTRLTVV.

The chain recombines TRBV2 with TRBJ1-5, with D perhaps matching TRBD1 (5 bases). Looked up from germline, CDR1 is SNHLY and CDR2 is FYNNEI. This CDR3 has 12 residues. Trimming shortened V by 5 bases and J by 7 bases, and 9 bases separated the two germline ends. The CDR3 nucleotides are TGTGCCAGCAGTAAACAGGAACAGCCCCAGCATTTT. It specifies CASSKQEQPQHF.

V gene TRBV5-8 combines with J gene TRBJ2-1; 8 positions match TRBD2. Germline assignment: CDR1 SGHTS and CDR2 YDEGEE. The CDR3 is 15 amino acids. V gave up 0 bases and J gave up 7 bases; unmatched junction bases: 6. CDR3 region: CASSLGSGSVNEQFF. For the CDR3, the DNA is TGTGCCAGCAGCTTGGGGAGCGGGAGTGTGAATGAGCAGTTCTTC.

V is TRBV10-1 and J is TRBJ2-3; 8 nucleotides align to TRBD2. Germline CDR1 reads WNHNN; CDR2 reads SYGVQD (reference sequence). V lost 3 bases, J lost 3 bases, and 17 bases stayed unmatched. CDR3 length equals 19 residues. The DNA of the CDR3 is TGCGCCAGCAGTGAAAAAGGATTCCGAGCGGGAGAAAGGACAGATACGCAGTATTTT. Translation: CASSEKGFRAGERTDTQYF.

The chain employs TRBV5-1 and TRBJ2-3, with a tentative D call TRBD1 (5 bases). The V end was cut by 9 bases, the J end by 3 bases, with 20 bases between. The germline V gene has CDR1 SGHRS and CDR2 YFSETQ. The CDR3 runs 15 residues. CDR3 loop: CATKGAPEETDTQYF. The CDR3 DNA reads as TGCGCCACCAAAGGGGCTCCCGAGGAGACAGATACGCAGTATTTT. Full variable domain (missing parts from reference TRBV5-1 and TRBJ2-3): KAGVTQTPRYLIKTRGQQVTLSCSPISGHRSVSWYQQTPGQGLQFLFEYFSETQRNKGNFPGRFSGRQFSNSRSEMNVSTLELGDSALYLCATKGAPEETDTQYFGPGTRLTVL.

The CDR3 DNA is TGTGCCAGCAGCCTTCGAGGACTAGCGGATACGAGTGTGCGGCAGTACTTC. It translates to CASSLRGLADTSVRQYF. The chain combines TRBV7-8 with TRBJ2-7; 10 bases map to TRBD2. The CDR3 loop spans 17 amino acids. Trimming took 5 bases from V and 9 from J; bases not matched to a gene: 19. Germline V gene lookup returns CDR1 SGHVS and CDR2 FQNEAQ.

V usage is TRBV4-2 and J usage is TRBJ2-2; D uncertain. The V end was cut by 2 bases, the J end by 5 bases, with 9 bases between. CDR1 and CDR2 from the germline V gene are LGHNA and YNFKEQ. The CDR3 is 14 residues long. The CDR3 region is CASSQMTSTGELFF. The CDR3 nucleotides are TGTGCCAGCAGCCAAATGACAAGTACCGGGGAGCTGTTTTTT.

The chain recombines TRBV28 with TRBJ2-1, with D unresolved. Germline V gene lookup returns CDR1 MDHEN and CDR2 SYDVKM. This CDR3 region has 13 residues. V was cut by 3 bases and J by 3 bases, with 6 bases left in between. For the CDR3, the DNA is TGTGCCAGCAGTTTTTTCGGCTACAATGAGCAGTTCTTC. It specifies CASSFFGYNEQFF.

The chain links TRBV9 to TRBJ1-4; possible D gene TRBD1, 6 bases. The CDR3 consists of 16 residues. Trimming removed 0 bases from V and 5 bases from J, with 14 bases in between. CDR1 is SGDLS, CDR2 YYNGEE, per germline. As DNA, the CDR3 is TGTGCCAGCAGCGTAGAATCAGACAGGTTGAATGAAAAACTGTTTTTT. It yields the protein CASSVESDRLNEKLFF.

This clone was seen more than once but under ten times. This chain connects TRBV19 to TRBJ1-1; D unresolved. Trimming pared 7 bases from V and 5 bases from J, leaving 14 bases between. The CDR3 is 13 residues long. CDR1 and CDR2 from the germline V gene are LNHDA and SQIVND (reference sequence). The CDR3 DNA is TGTGCCAGTAATTTGGGTGCGCGGACTGAAGCTTTCTTT. Translated, it gives CASNLGARTEAFF. The whole variable domain, filled in from reference TRBV19 and TRBJ1-1, reads DGGITQSPKYLFRKEGQNVTLSCEQNLNHDAMYWYRQDPGQGLRLIYYSQIVNDFQKGDIAEGYSVSREKKESFPLTVTSAQKNPTAFYLCASNLGARTEAFFGQGTRLTVV.

This chain links TRBV5-6 with TRBJ2-7; TRBD2 is a possible D gene (6 bases). Trimming took 0 bases from V and 7 from J, leaving 11 bases between them. Looked up from germline, CDR1 is SGHDT and CDR2 is YYEEEE. CDR3 length: 13 amino acids. The CDR3, as DNA: TGTGCCAGCAGCTTGGGGGACTCGCCGGAGCAGTACTTC. Protein sequence: CASSLGDSPEQYF.

The chain couples TRBV27 to TRBJ2-7, with 8 nucleotides matching TRBD1. In germline, CDR1 is MNHEY, CDR2 SMNVEV (reference sequence). The length of the CDR3 is 14 residues. Trimming removed 7 bases from V and 0 bases from J; junction bases left unmatched: 5. CDR3 nucleotide sequence: TGTGCCAGCACCCAGACAGGGGACTCCTACGAGCAGTACTTC. Its translation is CASTQTGDSYEQYF.

The sample holds one count of this clone. The chain employs TRBV5-8 and TRBJ2-2; D might be TRBD1 (5 bases). Trimming cost V 0 bases and J 0 bases, with 15 bases left between them. The germline CDR1 and CDR2 sequences are SGHTS and YDEGEE. The CDR3 totals 18 residues. The CDR3 DNA reads as TGTGCCAGCAGCTTGGACAGGTCCCTTTATACGAACACCGGGGAGCTGTTTTTT. It translates to CASSLDRSLYTNTGELFF. The full variable domain, completed using reference TRBV5-8 and TRBJ2-2, is EAGVTQSPTHLIKTRGQQATLRCSPISGHTSVYWYQQALGLGLQFLLWYDEGEERNRGNFPPRFSGRQFPNYSSELNVNALELEDSALYLCASSLDRSLYTNTGELFFGEGSRLTVL.

This chain connects TRBV6-6 to TRBJ1-1; D possibly corresponds to TRBD1 (6 bases). This CDR3 spans 14 amino acids. Trimming stripped 5 bases from V and 4 bases from J, with 14 bases between. The germline V gene has CDR1 MNHNY and CDR2 SVGAGI (reference sequence). As DNA, the CDR3 is TGTGCCAGCAGTCGATTACAGGGCCCCACTGAAGCTTTCTTT. It translates to CASSRLQGPTEAFF.

The V gene is TRBV6-1, the J gene TRBJ2-5; 7 bases are a match to TRBD2. The V gene end was trimmed by 6 bases and the J gene end by 5 bases; junction bases not matched to a gene: 9. Per germline, CDR1 MNHNS and CDR2 SASEGT. The CDR3 is 14 amino acids. Here the CDR3 reads CASRDIWGGETQYF. As DNA, the CDR3 is TGTGCCAGCAGGGATATCTGGGGGGGGGAGACCCAGTACTTC.

This clone was observed a few times. The J gene is TRBJ2-3, the V gene TRBV6-5, with D tentatively TRBD1 (6 bases). There are 13 residues in the CDR3. Germline assignment: CDR1 MNHEY and CDR2 SVGAGI. Trimming took off 9 bases at V and 5 bases at J, with 15 bases between the two ends. The CDR3 loop reads CASSTRGKDTQYF. The CDR3, as DNA: TGTGCCAGTTCGACAAGGGGGAAAGATACGCAGTATTTT.

The chain employs TRBV5-1 and TRBJ2-1; 8 bases align to TRBD2. Unmatched junction bases numbered 9, after V lost 2 bases and J lost 8 bases. CDR3 length: 15 residues. The germline CDR1 and CDR2 sequences are SGHRS and YFSETQ. The CDR3 bases are TGCGCCAGCAGCTTCGGGGGGGCCTTCACCGATGAGCAGTTCTTC. This sequence encodes CASSFGGAFTDEQFF.

V usage is TRBV5-5 and J usage is TRBJ2-1; unclear D gene. Germline V lookup: CDR1 SGHKS, CDR2 YYEKEE (reference sequence). The V and J ends lost 1 base and 13 bases respectively, with 9 bases between them. The CDR3 is made up of 11 amino acids. The CDR3 here is CASSLLLYQFF. CDR3 coding DNA: TGTGCCAGCAGCTTGTTGCTCTATCAGTTCTTC.

The chain uses TRBV10-2 and TRBJ1-1, with TRBD1 as a possible D gene (5 bases). V lost 8 bases to trimming and J lost 5 bases, with 9 bases between them. Germline assignment: CDR1 WSHSY and CDR2 SAAADI. The CDR3 is 11 amino acids. Here the CDR3 DNA reads TGCGCCAGCGGGCAGGGTACTGAAGCTTTCTTT. It encodes CASGQGTEAFF.